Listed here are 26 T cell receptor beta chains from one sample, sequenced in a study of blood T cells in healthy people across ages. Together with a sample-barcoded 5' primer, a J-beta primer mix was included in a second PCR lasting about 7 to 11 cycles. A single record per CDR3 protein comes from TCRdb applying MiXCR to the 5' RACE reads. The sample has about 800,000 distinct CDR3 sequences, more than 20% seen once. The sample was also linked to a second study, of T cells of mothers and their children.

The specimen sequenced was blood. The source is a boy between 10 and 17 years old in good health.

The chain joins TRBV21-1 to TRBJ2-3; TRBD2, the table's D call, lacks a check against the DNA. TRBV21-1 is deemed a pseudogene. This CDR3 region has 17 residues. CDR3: CASSKSRLAGLTDTQYF. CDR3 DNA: TGTGCCAGCAGCAAATCCAGACTAGCGGGACTCACAGATACGCAGTATTTT.

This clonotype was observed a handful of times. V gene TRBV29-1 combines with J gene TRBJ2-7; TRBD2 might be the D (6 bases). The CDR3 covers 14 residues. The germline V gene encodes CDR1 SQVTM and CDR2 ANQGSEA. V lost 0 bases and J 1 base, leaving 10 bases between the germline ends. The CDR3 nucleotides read TGCAGCGTTGAAGAGCGGGGTGAGTCCTACGAGCAGTACTTC. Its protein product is CSVEERGESYEQYF.

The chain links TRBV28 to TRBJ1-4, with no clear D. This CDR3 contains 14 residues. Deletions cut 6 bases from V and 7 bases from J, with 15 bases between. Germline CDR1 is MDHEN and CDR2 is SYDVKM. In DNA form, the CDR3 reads TGTGCCAGCAGAAGGCCCCCGTCGACTGAAAAACTGTTTTTT. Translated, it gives CASRRPPSTEKLFF.

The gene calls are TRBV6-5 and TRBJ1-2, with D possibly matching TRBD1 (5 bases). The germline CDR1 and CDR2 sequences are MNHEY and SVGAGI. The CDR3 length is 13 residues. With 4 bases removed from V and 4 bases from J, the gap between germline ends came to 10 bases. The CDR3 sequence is CASSLTDSYGYTF. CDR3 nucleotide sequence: TGTGCCAGCAGTTTGACAGACAGCTATGGCTACACCTTC.

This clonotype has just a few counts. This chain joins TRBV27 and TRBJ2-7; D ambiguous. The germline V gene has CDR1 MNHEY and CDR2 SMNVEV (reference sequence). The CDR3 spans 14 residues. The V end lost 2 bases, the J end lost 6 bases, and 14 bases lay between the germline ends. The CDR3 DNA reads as TGTGCCAGCAGTTTAAGTTTTTCGGTGGGCGAGCAGTACTTC. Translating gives CASSLSFSVGEQYF.

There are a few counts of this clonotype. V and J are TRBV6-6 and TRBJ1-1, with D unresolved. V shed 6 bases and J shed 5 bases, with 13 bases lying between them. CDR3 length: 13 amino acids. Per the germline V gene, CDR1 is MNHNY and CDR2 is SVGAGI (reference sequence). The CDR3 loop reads CASSPEVRTEAFF. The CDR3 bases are TGTGCCAGCAGCCCGGAGGTACGGACTGAAGCTTTCTTT.

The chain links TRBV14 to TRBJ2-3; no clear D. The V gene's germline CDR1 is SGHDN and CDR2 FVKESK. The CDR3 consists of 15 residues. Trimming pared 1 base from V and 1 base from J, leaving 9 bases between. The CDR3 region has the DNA TGTGCCAGCAGCCAAGGGGTACTGGGCACAGATACGCAGTATTTT. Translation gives CASSQGVLGTDTQYF.

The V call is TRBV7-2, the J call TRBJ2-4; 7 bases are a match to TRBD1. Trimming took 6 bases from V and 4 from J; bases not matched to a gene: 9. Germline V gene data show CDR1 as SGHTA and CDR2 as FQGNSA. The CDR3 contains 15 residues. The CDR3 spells CASRRTGRPKNIQYF. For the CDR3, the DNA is TGTGCCAGCAGAAGGACAGGACGGCCTAAAAACATTCAGTACTTC.

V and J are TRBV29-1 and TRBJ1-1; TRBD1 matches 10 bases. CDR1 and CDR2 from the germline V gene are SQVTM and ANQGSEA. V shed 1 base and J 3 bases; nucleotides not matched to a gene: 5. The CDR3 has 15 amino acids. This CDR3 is CSVEGLDRGHTEAFF. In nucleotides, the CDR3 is TGCAGCGTTGAAGGATTAGACAGGGGGCACACTGAAGCTTTCTTT.

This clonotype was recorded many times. The CDR3 loop is CASSTSGQETQYF. Here the CDR3 DNA reads TGTGCCAGCAGTACTAGCGGACAAGAGACCCAGTACTTC. V usage is TRBV12-3 or TRBV12-4 and J usage is TRBJ2-5, with 8 bases lining up with TRBD2. V shed 5 bases and J 2 bases; nucleotides not matched to a gene: 1. The CDR3 is 13 amino acids.

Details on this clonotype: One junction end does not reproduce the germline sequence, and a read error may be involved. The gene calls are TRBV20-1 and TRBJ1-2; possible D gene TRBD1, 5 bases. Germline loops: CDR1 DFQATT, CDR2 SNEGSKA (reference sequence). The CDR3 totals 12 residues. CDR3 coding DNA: TGCAGTGCTAGAACCAGGGACTATGGCTACACATTC. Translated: CSARTRDYGYTF.

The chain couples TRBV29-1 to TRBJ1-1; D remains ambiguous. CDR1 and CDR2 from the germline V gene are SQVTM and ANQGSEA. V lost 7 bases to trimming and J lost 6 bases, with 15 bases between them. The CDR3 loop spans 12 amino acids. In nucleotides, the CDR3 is TGCAGCGACACCCGAGGAGCATCTGAAGCTTTCTTT. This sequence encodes CSDTRGASEAFF.

The CDR3 loop is CASSLAHTDTQYF. DNA of the CDR3: TGTGCCAGCAGCTTAGCGCACACAGATACGCAGTATTTT. The chain has TRBV7-2 and TRBJ2-3; D unclear. V lost 0 bases and J lost 2, with 3 bases in between. CDR1 is SGHTA, CDR2 FQGNSA, per germline. This CDR3 has 13 residues.

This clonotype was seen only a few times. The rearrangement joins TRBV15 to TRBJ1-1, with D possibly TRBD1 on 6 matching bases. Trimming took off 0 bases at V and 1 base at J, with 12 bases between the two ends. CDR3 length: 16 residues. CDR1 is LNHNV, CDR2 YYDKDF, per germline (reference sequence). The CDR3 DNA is TGTGCCACCAGCAGAGATCGGGGGCAGGGGAACACTGAAGCTTTCTTT. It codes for CATSRDRGQGNTEAFF.

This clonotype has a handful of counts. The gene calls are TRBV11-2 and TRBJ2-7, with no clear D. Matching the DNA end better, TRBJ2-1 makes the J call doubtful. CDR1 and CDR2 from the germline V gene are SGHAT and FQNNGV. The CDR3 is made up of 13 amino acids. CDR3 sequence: CASSTPRMVGQFF. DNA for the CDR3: TGTGCCAGCAGCACCCCAAGGATGGTAGGGCAGTTCTTC.

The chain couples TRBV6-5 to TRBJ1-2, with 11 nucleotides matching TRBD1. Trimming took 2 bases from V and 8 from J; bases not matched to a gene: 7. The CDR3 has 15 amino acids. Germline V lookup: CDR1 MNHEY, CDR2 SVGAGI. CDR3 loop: CASSYDGQGASGYTF. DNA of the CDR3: TGTGCCAGCAGTTACGACGGACAGGGGGCGTCCGGCTACACCTTC.

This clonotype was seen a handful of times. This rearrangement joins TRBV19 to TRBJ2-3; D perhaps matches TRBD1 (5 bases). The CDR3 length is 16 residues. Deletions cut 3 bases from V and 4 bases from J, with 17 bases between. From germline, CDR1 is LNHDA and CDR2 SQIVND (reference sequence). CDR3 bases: TGTGCCAGTAGTATGGGGCAGGGAAGGGCCTCAGATACGCAGTATTTT. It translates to CASSMGQGRASDTQYF.

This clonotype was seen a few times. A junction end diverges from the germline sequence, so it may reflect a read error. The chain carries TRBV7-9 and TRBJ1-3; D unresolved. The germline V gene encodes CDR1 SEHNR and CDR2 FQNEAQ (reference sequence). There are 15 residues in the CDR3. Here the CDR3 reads CDSSSRASSGNTIYF. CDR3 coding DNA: TGTGACAGCAGCTCCCGGGCCAGCTCTGGAAACACCATATATTTT.

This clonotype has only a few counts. The CDR3 DNA is TGTGCCAGCAGTCCCGACCTTGGGACACCGGGCGAGCAGTACTTC. The encoded protein is CASSPDLGTPGEQYF. This chain uses TRBV27 with TRBJ2-7, with a tentative D call TRBD1 (6 bases). The CDR3 is made up of 15 amino acids. Germline V gene data show CDR1 as MNHEY and CDR2 as SMNVEV (reference sequence). The V end lost 5 bases, the J end lost 6 bases, and 20 bases lay between the germline ends.

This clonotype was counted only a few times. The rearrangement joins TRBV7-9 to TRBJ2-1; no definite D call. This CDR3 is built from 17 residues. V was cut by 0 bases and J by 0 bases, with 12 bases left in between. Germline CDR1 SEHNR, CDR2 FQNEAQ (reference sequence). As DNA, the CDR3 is TGTGCCAGCAGCTTAGCTATGGTGTTGGGCTCCTACAATGAGCAGTTCTTC. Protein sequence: CASSLAMVLGSYNEQFF.

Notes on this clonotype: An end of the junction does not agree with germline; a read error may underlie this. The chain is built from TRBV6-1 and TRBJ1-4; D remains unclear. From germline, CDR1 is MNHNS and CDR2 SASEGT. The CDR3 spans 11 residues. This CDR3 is CAGRAREKLFF. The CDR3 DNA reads TGTGCCGGCAGAGCGAGGGAAAAACTGTTTTTT.

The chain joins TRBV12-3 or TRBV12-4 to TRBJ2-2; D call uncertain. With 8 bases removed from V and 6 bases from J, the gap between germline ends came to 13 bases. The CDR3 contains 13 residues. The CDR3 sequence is CASRSTPPGELFF. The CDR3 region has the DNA TGTGCCAGCCGCTCGACACCACCCGGGGAGCTGTTTTTT.

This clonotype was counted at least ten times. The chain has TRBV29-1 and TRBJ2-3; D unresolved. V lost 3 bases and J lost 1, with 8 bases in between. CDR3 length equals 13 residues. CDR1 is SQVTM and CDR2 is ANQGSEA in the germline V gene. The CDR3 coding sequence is TGCAGCGTTGACGGCAGTCGCACAGATACGCAGTATTTT. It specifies CSVDGSRTDTQYF.

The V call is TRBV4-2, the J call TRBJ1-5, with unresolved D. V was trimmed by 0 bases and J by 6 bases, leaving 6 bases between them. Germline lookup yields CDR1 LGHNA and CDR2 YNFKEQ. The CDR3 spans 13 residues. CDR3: CASSQEVGQPQHF. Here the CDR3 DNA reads TGTGCCAGCAGCCAAGAAGTGGGTCAGCCCCAGCATTTT.

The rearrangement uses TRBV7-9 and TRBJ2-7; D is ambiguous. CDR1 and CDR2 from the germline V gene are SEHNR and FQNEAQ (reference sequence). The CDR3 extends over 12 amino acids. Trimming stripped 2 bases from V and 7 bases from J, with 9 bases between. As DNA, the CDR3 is TGTGCCAGCAGCTTAATTGGGCCGGAGCAGTACTTC. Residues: CASSLIGPEQYF.

DNA of the CDR3: TGTGCCACCAGCGGATACTACCGGGACAGGGCTAGCTCCTACGAGCAGTACTTC. This sequence encodes CATSGYYRDRASSYEQYF. The chain links TRBV15 to TRBJ2-7; 9 bases match TRBD1. The CDR3 has 18 amino acids. The V gene end was trimmed by 5 bases and the J gene end by 0 bases; junction bases not matched to a gene: 14. From germline, CDR1 is LNHNV and CDR2 YYDKDF (reference sequence). Complete variable domain (other parts from reference TRBV15 and TRBJ2-7): DAMVIQNPRYQVTQFGKPVTLSCSQTLNHNVMYWYQQKSSQAPKLLFHYYDKDFNNEADTPDNFQSRRPNTSFCFLDIRSPGLGDTAMYLCATSGYYRDRASSYEQYFGPGTRLTVT.